Following are 5 T cell receptor beta chains from one sample sequenced in a study of blood T cells in healthy people across ages. A second about 7 to 11 cycle PCR used barcoded and J-beta primers. One entry per CDR3 protein results from TCRdb running MiXCR on the 5' RACE reads. Of hundreds of thousands of distinct CDR3 sequences listed, around 34% are singletons. The sample consisted of blood. The source is a man aged 18 to 29 in good health.

The chain has TRBV6-1 and TRBJ2-1; TRBD2 is a possible D gene (7 bases). The V and J ends lost 10 bases and 2 bases respectively, with 18 bases between them. CDR1 and CDR2 from the germline V gene are MNHNS and SASEGT. The CDR3 totals 15 residues. CDR3 region: CAILRGGFAYNEQFF. DNA for the CDR3: TGTGCCATCCTAAGGGGGGGGTTCGCCTACAATGAGCAGTTCTTC.

In the case of this clonotype: One end of the junction is discordant with germline, which a read error may explain. The chain uses TRBV7-2 and TRBJ1-4; D is unclear. From germline, CDR1 is SGHTA and CDR2 FQGNSA. This CDR3 has 15 amino acids. In nucleotides, the CDR3 is TGTGCCAGCACCTTACGGCCAACCTCTAATGAAAAACTGTTTTTT. Amino acid sequence: CASTLRPTSNEKLFF. The full variable domain, its missing parts supplied by reference TRBV7-2 and TRBJ1-4, is GAGVSQSPSNKVTEKGKDVELRCDPISGHTALYWYRQSLGQGLEFLIYFQGNSAPDKSGLPSDRFSAERTGGSVSTLTIQRTQQEDSAVYLCASTLRPTSNEKLFFGSGTQLSVL.

The gene calls are TRBV20-1 and TRBJ2-3; TRBD2 matches at 13 bases. Unmatched junction bases numbered 3, after V lost 6 bases and J lost 0 bases. Germline assignment: CDR1 DFQATT and CDR2 SNEGSKA (reference sequence). The CDR3 spans 15 residues. CDR3 in amino acids: CSATSGGDSTDTQYF. In nucleotides, the CDR3 is TGCAGTGCCACTAGCGGGGGGGATAGCACAGATACGCAGTATTTT.

This clonotype was detected a few times. The V and J genes are TRBV14 and TRBJ2-5, with TRBD2 matching 7 bases. CDR3 length equals 15 residues. The V gene's germline CDR1 is SGHDN and CDR2 FVKESK. J lost 1 base, V lost 4 bases, and 6 bases had no gene match. CDR3 coding DNA: TGTGCCAGCAGCCCCCTTTCGGGGGGCCAAGAGACCCAGTACTTC. Its protein product is CASSPLSGGQETQYF.

The rearrangement uses TRBV12-3 or TRBV12-4 and TRBJ2-3, with 7 bases fitting TRBD2. This CDR3 is built from 15 residues. V lost 0 bases to trimming and J lost 5 bases; unmatched junction nucleotides: 5. CDR3 amino acids: CASSLAGGIGDTQYF. The CDR3, as DNA: TGTGCCAGCAGTTTAGCGGGGGGGATCGGAGATACGCAGTATTTT.